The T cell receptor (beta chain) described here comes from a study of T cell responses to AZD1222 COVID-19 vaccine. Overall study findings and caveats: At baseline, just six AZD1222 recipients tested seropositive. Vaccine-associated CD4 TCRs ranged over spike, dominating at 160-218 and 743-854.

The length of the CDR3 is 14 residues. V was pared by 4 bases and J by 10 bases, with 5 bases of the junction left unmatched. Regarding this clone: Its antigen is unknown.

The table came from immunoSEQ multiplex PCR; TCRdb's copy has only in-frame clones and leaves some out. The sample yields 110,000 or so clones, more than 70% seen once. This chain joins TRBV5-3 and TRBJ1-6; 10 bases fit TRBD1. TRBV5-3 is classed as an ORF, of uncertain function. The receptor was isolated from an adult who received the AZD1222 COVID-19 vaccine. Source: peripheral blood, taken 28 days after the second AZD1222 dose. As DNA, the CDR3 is TGTGCCAGAAGCGGACCGGACAGGGGGTCACCCCTCCACTTT. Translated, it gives CARSGPDRGSPLHF.